There are a few counts of the clone carrying this T cell receptor (beta chain). The sample is drawn from a study of blood T cells in healthy people across ages. Study background: There was about one barcoded beta molecule captured by template switching per two T cells.

Through a sample-barcoded 5' primer and a J-beta primer mix, a second PCR was run for roughly 6 to 11 cycles. TCRdb re-analysed the 5' RACE reads in MiXCR, keeping a single row per CDR3 protein. The sample shows about 730,000 distinct CDR3 sequences, about 42% of them seen only once. Researchers collected about 9.7 milliliters of peripheral blood from every single donor. RNA extraction gave at least 5 micrograms of total RNA per sample. CDR3 length equals 15 residues. Germline CDR1 is SEHNR and CDR2 is FQNEAQ (reference sequence). Trimming took 5 bases from V and 4 from J, leaving 15 bases between them.

The J gene is TRBJ2-1, the V gene TRBV7-9; D is unresolved. Specimen: blood. The receptor's source is a woman aged 55-75 years in good health. DNA for the CDR3: TGTGCCAGCAGCCCTCGGACGGACCCTTACAATGAGCAGTTCTTC. Translated, it gives CASSPRTDPYNEQFF.